Listed below are T cell receptor beta chains from one sample, sequenced in a study of blood T cell repertoires in COVID-19. The assay was immunoSEQ multiplex PCR, and TCRdb's table has in-frame clones only and misses some. The repertoire includes under 250,000 clones, about 83% of them detected once, and 3.6% sits in the top ten. Sequencing was done on a sample of PBMCs or T cells enriched from blood (not recorded which). The receptor set was obtained from a middle-aged woman who had been exposed to COVID-19. Both conserved end residues are part of each CDR3. The D gene is left open where the match is weak. Rows may omit the clone size; those that give it use once, few, many or a size class.

>once|TRBJ1-1|.|TRBV18
TGTGCCAGCTCACTGGCTCAGGGTAACACTGAAGCTTTCTTT
CASSLAQGNTEAFF
>.|TRBJ2-3|TRBD2|TRBV4-2
TGTGCCAGCAGCCAAGGGGAGGGCCCAGCGGATACGCAGTATTTT
CASSQGEGPADTQYF
>many|TRBJ1-2|.|TRBV3-1/TRBV3-2
TGTGCCAGCAGCCAAGCAACGGACTATGGCTACACCTTC
CASSQATDYGYTF
>.|TRBJ1-2|TRBD1|TRBV29-1
TGCAGCGTTCGACAGGGAGACTATGGCTACACCTTC
CSVRQGDYGYTF
>many|TRBJ1-1|.|TRBV2
TGTGCCAGCAGGGTTGCAGGCCCGAACACTGAAGCTTTCTTT
CASRVAGPNTEAFF
>.|TRBJ2-2|TRBD2|TRBV27
TGTGCCAGCAGTTTTGCGGGGGGGTCCTCGAGGGAGCTGTTTTTT
CASSFAGGSSRELFF
>.|TRBJ2-2|TRBD1|TRBV24-1
TGTGCCACCAGTGAACATCCCCGGGACAGGGCTCTCGGCGGGGAGCTGTTTTTT
CATSEHPRDRALGGELFF
>.|TRBJ1-3|.|TRBV27
TGTGCCAACAACTCTGGAAACACCATATATTTT
CANNSGNTIYF
>.|TRBJ1-5|TRBD1|TRBV19
TGTGCCAGTAGGATAACATCTCCTTCCGGGACAGGGAAGTGGGATTATAGCAATCAGCCCCAGCATTTT
CASRITSPSGTGKWDYSNQPQHF
>few|TRBJ1-4|TRBD1|TRBV24-1
TGTGCCACCAGTGATCCTAGCGTCCAGGGGGCAACTAATGAAAAACTGTTTTTT
CATSDPSVQGATNEKLFF
>once|TRBJ1-2|.|TRBV13
TGTGCCAGCAGGGGGAGGAGTCGGGGATCCTCGGGTGGCTACACCTTC
CASRGRSRGSSGGYTF
>once|TRBJ2-3|TRBD2|TRBV2
TGTGCCAGCAGTGAAGGCATCCAGACTAGCGGGGTCACAGATACGCAGTATTTT
CASSEGIQTSGVTDTQYF
>.|TRBJ2-3|TRBD2|TRBV9
TGTGCCAGCAGCGTAGGAGGCGGGGGGGCAAGCACAGATACGCAGTATTTT
CASSVGGGGASTDTQYF
>once|TRBJ2-5|TRBD1|TRBV11-3
TGTGCCAGCAGCGCAGGGGGTGAGACCCAGTACTTC
CASSAGGETQYF
>.|TRBJ2-5|TRBD2|TRBV10-3
TGTGCCATCAGGACAGCGGGAGCATCGGAGACCCAGTACTTC
CAIRTAGASETQYF
>.|TRBJ1-6|.|TRBV19
TGTGCCAGTAGTATACGGCCGGCAGGGGATTCACCCCTCCACTTT
CASSIRPAGDSPLHF
>.|TRBJ2-6|.|TRBV9
TGTGCCAGCAGCGCCGGGACACCGGCTTCTGGGGCCAACGTCCTGACTTTC
CASSAGTPASGANVLTF
>.|TRBJ1-2|.|TRBV7-2
TGTGCCAGCAGCTTAGGGGCAGGGAATAACTATGGCTACACCTTC
CASSLGAGNNYGYTF
>.|TRBJ2-1|TRBD2|TRBV6-1
TGTGCCAGCAGTGAAGGAATAGCGGGGGGGAACCTGGTCGATGAGCAGTTCTTC
CASSEGIAGGNLVDEQFF
>.|TRBJ2-1|.|TRBV7-6
TGTGCCAGCAGCTCCTTAGTCAACGAGGGGCAGTTCTTC
CASSSLVNEGQFF
>.|TRBJ2-3|.|TRBV9
TGTGCCAGCAGCGAGACAACCGGGGGCACAGATACGCAGTATTTT
CASSETTGGTDTQYF
>.|TRBJ2-1|.|TRBV27
TGTGCCAGCAGTTTGGGGGGGGCGGGCAATGAGCAGTTCTTC
CASSLGGAGNEQFF
>.|TRBJ1-3|.|TRBV6-5
TGTGCCAGCACCCTCGCGAATACTGATGGAAACACCATATATTTT
CASTLANTDGNTIYF
>.|TRBJ2-5|.|TRBV24-1
TGTGCCACCAGTCGGCCAGGGGAAGAGACCCAGTACTTC
CATSRPGEETQYF
>.|TRBJ2-2|.|TRBV4-2
TGTGCCACAGGACAGCCGACGACCGGGGAGCTGTTTTTT
CATGQPTTGELFF
>few|TRBJ2-2|TRBD1|TRBV3-1/TRBV3-2
TGTGCCAGCAGTCGGACAGGGAGAACCGGGGAGCTGTTTTTT
CASSRTGRTGELFF
>.|TRBJ2-3|TRBD2|TRBV7-9
TGTGCCAGCAGTCTACTAGCGGGGGAGGCCACAGATACGCAGTATTTT
CASSLLAGEATDTQYF
>.|TRBJ2-3|.|TRBV9
TGTGCCAGCAGCGTCACACTAGGGGGAGTGGCAGATACGCAGTATTTT
CASSVTLGGVADTQYF
>.|TRBJ2-5|TRBD2|TRBV3-1/TRBV3-2
TGTGCCAGCAGCCCCTGGGGTAGCGGGGGTCCTGGTCAAGAGACCCAGTACTTC
CASSPWGSGGPGQETQYF
>.|TRBJ1-2|.|TRBV6-5
TGTGCCAGCACCCTTAGGTCAGGGCTTGGCTACACCTTC
CASTLRSGLGYTF
>.|TRBJ1-1|.|TRBV4-1
TGCGCCAGCAGCCAAGGGCCAGGCTTCGTCGGGCGGGACACTGAAGCTTTCTTT
CASSQGPGFVGRDTEAFF
>.|TRBJ1-1|TRBD1|TRBV14
TGTGCCAGCAGCCAAGACATGGGACAGGGTAACACTGAAGCTTTCTTT
CASSQDMGQGNTEAFF
>.|TRBJ1-2|TRBD1|TRBV29-1
TGCAGCGTTGAAGTCCGGACAGGGCGCTATGGCTACACCTTC
CSVEVRTGRYGYTF
>.|TRBJ2-7|.|TRBV9
TGTGCCAGCAGCGTATCCACCGGGTACGAGCAGTACTTC
CASSVSTGYEQYF
>.|TRBJ1-1|TRBD1|TRBV23-1
TGCGCCAGCAGTCCTGGGACAGGGGGAACGAACACTGAAGCTTTCTTT
CASSPGTGGTNTEAFF
>once|TRBJ1-2|TRBD1|TRBV4-2
TGTGCCAGCAGCCAGGGGGACAGGGGGCCATTGAACACCTTC
CASSQGDRGPLNTF
>few|TRBJ1-6|.|TRBV7-9
TGTGCCAGCAGCTCCCAACAGGGTCGGTTGGCACCCCTCCACTTT
CASSSQQGRLAPLHF
>.|TRBJ1-5|.|TRBV6-5
TGTGCCAGCAGTAGGAAGGGGTTTCAGCCCCAGCATTTT
CASSRKGFQPQHF
>.|TRBJ1-2|.|TRBV12-3/TRBV12-4
TGTGCCAGCAGTTTACGGGGGGTCCGCTCACAATACTTC
CASSLRGVRSQYF
>.|TRBJ1-2|TRBD1|TRBV6-5
TGTGCCAGCAGGCACGGGACAGCCGGGCCCTATGGCTACACCTTC
CASRHGTAGPYGYTF
>.|TRBJ2-3|.|TRBV19
TGTGCCAGTAGTTTCGGGGGGCCCACAGATACGCAGTATTTT
CASSFGGPTDTQYF
>.|TRBJ1-1|TRBD1|TRBV27
TGTGCCGGCAATGACAGGGCCACTGAAGCTTTCTTT
CAGNDRATEAFF
>.|TRBJ2-5|TRBD2|TRBV7-2
TGTGCCAGCAGCTCCGAAGCTGGGAGGGTGGAGACCCAGTACTTC
CASSSEAGRVETQYF
>.|TRBJ2-3|TRBD1|TRBV5-8
TGTGCCAGCAGCTTGGCCGGACAGGGGTCCGATACGCAGTATTTT
CASSLAGQGSDTQYF
>.|TRBJ2-3|.|TRBV3-1/TRBV3-2
TGTGCCAGCAGCCTTCCGGGGACAGATACGCAGTATTTT
CASSLPGTDTQYF
>.|TRBJ1-2|TRBD1|TRBV7-9
TGTGCCAGCAGAAGGGGACAGTCTTTTAACTATGGCTACACCTTC
CASRRGQSFNYGYTF
>.|TRBJ1-5|.|TRBV19
TGTGCCAGTACCCCCGGGGGGGCGGATCAGCCCCAGCATTTT
CASTPGGADQPQHF
>.|TRBJ1-1|.|TRBV6-5
TGTGCCAGCATGAAGGCAGGCTCCACTGAAGCTTTCTTT
CASMKAGSTEAFF
>.|TRBJ2-1|TRBD2|TRBV7-3
TGTGCCAGCAGCGCACTAGCGGGGGACTACAATGAGCAGTTCTTC
CASSALAGDYNEQFF
>.|TRBJ2-3|TRBD1|TRBV24-1
TGTGCCACCAGTGATGATTCAGACAGGGCGGATACGCAGTATTTT
CATSDDSDRADTQYF
>.|TRBJ1-1|TRBD1|TRBV3-1/TRBV3-2
TGTGCCAGCAGCCGCCTGACAGGGGACGCTGAAGCTTTCTTT
CASSRLTGDAEAFF
>.|TRBJ1-2|.|TRBV25-1
TGTGCCAGCAGTGAACCCCCCGGAGGGGTGAGCGGCTACACCTTC
CASSEPPGGVSGYTF
>.|TRBJ2-3|TRBD2|TRBV4-2
TGTGCCAGCAGCCAGGGCCTAGCGGGGGGGCCAATAGATACGCAGTATTTT
CASSQGLAGGPIDTQYF
>.|TRBJ1-3|.|TRBV3-1/TRBV3-2
TGTGCCAGCAGCCCTTCGAGGAGGGCGTCCTCTGGAAACACCATATATTTT
CASSPSRRASSGNTIYF
>.|TRBJ2-1|TRBD2|TRBV27
TGTGCCAGCAGTTCGACGACTAGCGGGGTCAATGAGCAGTTCTTC
CASSSTTSGVNEQFF